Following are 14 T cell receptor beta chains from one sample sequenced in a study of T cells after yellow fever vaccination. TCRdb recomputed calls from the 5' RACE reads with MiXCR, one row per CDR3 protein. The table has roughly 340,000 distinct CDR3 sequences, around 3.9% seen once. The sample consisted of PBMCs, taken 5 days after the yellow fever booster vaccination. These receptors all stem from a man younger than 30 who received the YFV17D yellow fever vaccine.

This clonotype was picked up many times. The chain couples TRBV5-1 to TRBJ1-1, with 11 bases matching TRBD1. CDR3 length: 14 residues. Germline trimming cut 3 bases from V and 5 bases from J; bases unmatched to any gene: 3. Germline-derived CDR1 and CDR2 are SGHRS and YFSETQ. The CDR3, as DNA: TGCGCCAGCAGCTCCGGGACAGGGGGAACTGAAGCTTTCTTT. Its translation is CASSSGTGGTEAFF. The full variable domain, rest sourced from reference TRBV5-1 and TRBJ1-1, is KAGVTQTPRYLIKTRGQQVTLSCSPISGHRSVSWYQQTPGQGLQFLFEYFSETQRNKGNFPGRFSGRQFSNSRSEMNVSTLELGDSALYLCASSSGTGGTEAFFGQGTRLTVV.

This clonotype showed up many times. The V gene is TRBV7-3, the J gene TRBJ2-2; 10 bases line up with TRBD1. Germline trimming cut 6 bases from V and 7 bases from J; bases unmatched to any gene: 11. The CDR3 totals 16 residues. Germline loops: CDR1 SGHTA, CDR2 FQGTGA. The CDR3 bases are TGTGCCAGCAGTTCTGGAGGGACAGGGGTTGACGGGGAGCTGTTTTTT. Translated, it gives CASSSGGTGVDGELFF.

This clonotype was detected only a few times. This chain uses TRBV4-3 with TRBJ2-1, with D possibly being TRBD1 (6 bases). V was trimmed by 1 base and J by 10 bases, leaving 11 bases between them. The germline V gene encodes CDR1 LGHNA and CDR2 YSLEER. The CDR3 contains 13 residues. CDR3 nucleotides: TGCGCCAGCAGCCAAGTACAGGGTAGGGAGCAGTTCTTC. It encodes CASSQVQGREQFF.

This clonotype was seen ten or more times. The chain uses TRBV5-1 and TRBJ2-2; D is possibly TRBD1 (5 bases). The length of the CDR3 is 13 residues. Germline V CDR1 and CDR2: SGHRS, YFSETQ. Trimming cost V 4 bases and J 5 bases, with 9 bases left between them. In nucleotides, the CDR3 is TGCGCCAGCAGCGGCAGGGCAACCGGGGAGCTGTTTTTT. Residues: CASSGRATGELFF.

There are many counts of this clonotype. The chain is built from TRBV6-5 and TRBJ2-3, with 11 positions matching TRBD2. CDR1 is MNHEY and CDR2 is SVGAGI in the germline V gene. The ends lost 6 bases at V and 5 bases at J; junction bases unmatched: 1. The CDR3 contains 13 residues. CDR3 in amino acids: CASRGLAVDTQYF. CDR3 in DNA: TGTGCCAGCAGGGGACTAGCGGTAGATACGCAGTATTTT.

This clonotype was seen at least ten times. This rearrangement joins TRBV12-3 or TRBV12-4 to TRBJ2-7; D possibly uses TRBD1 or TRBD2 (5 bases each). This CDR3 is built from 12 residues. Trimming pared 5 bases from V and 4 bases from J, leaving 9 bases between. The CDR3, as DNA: TGTGCCAGCAGTCCGAGGGGTTACGAGCAGTACTTC. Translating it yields CASSPRGYEQYF.

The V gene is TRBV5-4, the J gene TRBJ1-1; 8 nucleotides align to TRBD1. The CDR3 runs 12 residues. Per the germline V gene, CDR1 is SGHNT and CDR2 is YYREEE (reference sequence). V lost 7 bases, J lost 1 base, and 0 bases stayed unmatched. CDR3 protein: CASGQGNTEAFF. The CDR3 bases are TGTGCCAGCGGACAGGGGAACACTGAAGCTTTCTTT.

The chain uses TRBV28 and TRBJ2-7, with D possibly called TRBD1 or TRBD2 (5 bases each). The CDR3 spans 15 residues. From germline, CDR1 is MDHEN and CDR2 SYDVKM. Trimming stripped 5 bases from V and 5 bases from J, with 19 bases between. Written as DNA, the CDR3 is TGTGCCAGCAGTCATGAGGGGATGACGGAAAACGAGCAGTACGTC. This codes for CASSHEGMTENEQYV.

In DNA, the CDR3 is TGTGCCAGCAGTTTGAGCGGGGGGGAAAACAATGAGCAGTTCTTC. This translates into CASSLSGGENNEQFF. The V gene is TRBV12-3 or TRBV12-4, the J gene TRBJ2-1; TRBD2 agrees at 10 bases. J lost 5 bases, V lost 3 bases, and 4 bases had no gene match. CDR3 length equals 15 residues.

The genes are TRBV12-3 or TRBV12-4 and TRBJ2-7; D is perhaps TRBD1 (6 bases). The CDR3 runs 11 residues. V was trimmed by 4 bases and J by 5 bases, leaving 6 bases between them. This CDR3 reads CASSSGDEQYF. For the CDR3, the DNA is TGTGCCAGCAGTTCAGGGGACGAGCAGTACTTC.

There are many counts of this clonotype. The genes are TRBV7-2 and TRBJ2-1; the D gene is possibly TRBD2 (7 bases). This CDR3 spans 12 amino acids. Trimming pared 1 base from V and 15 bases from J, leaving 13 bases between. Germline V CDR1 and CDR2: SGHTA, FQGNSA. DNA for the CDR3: TGTGCCAGCAGCTTAGAGGGGGGGTATCGGTTCTTC. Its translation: CASSLEGGYRFF.

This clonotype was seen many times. CDR3 amino acids: CASSWGTGTGELFF. DNA of the CDR3: TGCGCCAGCAGCTGGGGGACAGGCACCGGGGAGCTGTTTTTT. The chain has TRBV5-1 and TRBJ2-2; TRBD1 matches 8 bases. Germline assignment: CDR1 SGHRS and CDR2 YFSETQ. The CDR3 is 14 amino acids. The V segment lost 3 bases and the J segment 4 bases; nucleotides outside the gene matches: 2.

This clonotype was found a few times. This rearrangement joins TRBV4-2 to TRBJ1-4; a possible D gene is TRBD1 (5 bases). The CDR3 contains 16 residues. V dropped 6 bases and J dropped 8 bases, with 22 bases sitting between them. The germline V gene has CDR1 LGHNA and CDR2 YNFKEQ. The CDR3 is CASSPNSQVMGEKLFF. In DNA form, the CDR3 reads TGTGCCAGCAGTCCAAACTCACAGGTTATGGGAGAAAAACTGTTTTTT.

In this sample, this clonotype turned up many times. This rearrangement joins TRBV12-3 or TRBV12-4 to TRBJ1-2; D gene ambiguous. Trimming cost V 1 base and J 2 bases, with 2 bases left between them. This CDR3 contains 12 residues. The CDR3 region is CASSLGNYGYTF. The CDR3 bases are TGTGCCAGCAGTTTAGGGAACTATGGCTACACCTTC.